One and the same sample provided the 14 T cell receptor beta chains below, sequenced in a study of blood T cell repertoires in COVID-19. Measured with immunoSEQ multiplex PCR; TCRdb has only the in-frame clones, and not every one. The data hold 300,000 to 350,000 clones, with 70% to 90% observed a single time. Input material: PBMCs or T cells enriched from blood (not recorded which). The receptors come from a man aged 25-45 years who had recovered from COVID-19.

The chain is built from TRBV27 and TRBJ2-3; D gene uncertain. The germline V gene encodes CDR1 MNHEY and CDR2 SMNVEV (reference sequence). The CDR3 runs 15 residues. V shed 2 bases and J shed 0 bases, with 9 bases lying between them. The CDR3 coding sequence is TGTGCCAGCAGTTTAAACAGTCCTAGCACAGATACGCAGTATTTT. It yields the protein CASSLNSPSTDTQYF.

The chain is built from TRBV5-4 and TRBJ1-1, with TRBD1 as a possible D gene (6 bases). The germline CDR1 and CDR2 sequences are SGHNT and YYREEE (reference sequence). Trimming pared 6 bases from V and 3 bases from J, leaving 15 bases between. This CDR3 is built from 14 residues. Here the CDR3 DNA reads TGTGCCAGCAACCAGGGGATTTTGGACACTGAAGCTTTCTTT. Its translation is CASNQGILDTEAFF. Together with reference TRBV5-4 and TRBJ1-1, the CDR3 gives the full variable domain: ETGVTQSPTHLIKTRGQQVTLRCSSQSGHNTVSWYQQALGQGPQFIFQYYREEENGRGNFPPRFSGLQFPNYSSELNVNALELDDSALYLCASNQGILDTEAFFGQGTRLTVV.

The J gene is TRBJ1-1, the V gene TRBV21-1. TRBV21-1 is tagged as a pseudogene. The CDR3 has 19 amino acids. CDR3 sequence: CASSKERRGYHQRDTEAFF. The DNA for the CDR3 is TGTGCCAGCAGCAAAGAGAGGCGCGGCTACCACCAACGGGACACTGAAGCTTTCTTT.

The chain links TRBV3-1 (or the pseudogene TRBV3-2) to TRBJ2-1, with 9 bases identical to TRBD2. From germline, CDR1 is LGHDT and CDR2 YNNKEL (reference sequence). This CDR3 has 16 amino acids. The ends lost 2 bases at V and 8 bases at J; junction bases unmatched: 10. The chain's CDR3 is CASSQHAGGAQDEQFF. The CDR3 nucleotides are TGTGCCAGCAGCCAACACGCGGGGGGGGCACAAGATGAGCAGTTCTTC.

The CDR3 is CASSQAATSGGLQETQYF. In DNA form, the CDR3 reads TGTGCCAGCAGCCAAGCGGCGACTAGCGGGGGCTTACAAGAGACCCAGTACTTC. V usage is TRBV3-1 (or the pseudogene TRBV3-2) and J usage is TRBJ2-5; 12 bases are shared with TRBD2. The CDR3 sequence is 18 residues long. Trimming cost V 1 base and J 2 bases; bases outside gene matches: 8. Germline-derived CDR1 and CDR2 are LGHDT and YNNKEL (reference sequence).

CDR3 amino acids: CASSGGHTEAFF. CDR3 coding DNA: TGTGCCAGCTCAGGGGGCCACACTGAAGCTTTCTTT. V usage is TRBV18 and J usage is TRBJ1-1; D is perhaps TRBD1 (6 bases). V dropped 5 bases and J dropped 3 bases, with 7 bases sitting between them. This CDR3 is 12 amino acids long. CDR1 and CDR2 from the germline V gene are KGHSH and LQKENI.

The chain carries TRBV9 and TRBJ1-5, with TRBD1 matching over 8 bases. V shed 0 bases, J shed 6 bases, and the junction held 5 bases outside the gene matches. The germline CDR1 and CDR2 sequences are SGDLS and YYNGEE. The CDR3 runs 15 residues. The chain's CDR3 is CASSVGDRSIQPQHF. The CDR3 DNA reads as TGTGCCAGCAGCGTAGGGGACAGGTCCATTCAGCCCCAGCATTTT. The variable domain in full, with the rest retrieved from reference TRBV9 and TRBJ1-5, is DSGVTQTPKHLITATGQRVTLRCSPRSGDLSVYWYQQSLDQGLQFLIQYYNGEERAKGNILERFSAQQFPDLHSELNLSSLELGDSALYFCASSVGDRSIQPQHFGDGTRLSIL.

V and J are TRBV6-2 or TRBV6-3 and TRBJ2-2, with TRBD2 as a possible D gene (6 bases). Trimming took off 7 bases at V and 7 bases at J, with 19 bases between the two ends. In germline, CDR1 is MNHEY, CDR2 SVGEGT. This CDR3 region has 15 residues. Here the CDR3 reads CASTPTGVSGGELFF. In nucleotides, the CDR3 is TGTGCCAGCACCCCAACGGGGGTCTCGGGCGGGGAGCTGTTTTTT.

V usage is TRBV10-3 and J usage is TRBJ2-5; 7 positions match TRBD2. The germline V gene encodes CDR1 ENHRY and CDR2 SYGVKD. The CDR3 runs 12 residues. With V trimmed by 10 bases and J by 5 bases, 7 bases remained unmatched. The CDR3 reads CATMGGGETQYF. The CDR3 DNA sequence: TGTGCCACCATGGGGGGGGGTGAGACCCAGTACTTC.

The CDR3 DNA sequence: TGTGCCAGCAGTGTGGGGCCTTTTCAGCCCCAGCATTTT. Amino acid sequence: CASSVGPFQPQHF. The chain recombines TRBV7-9 with TRBJ1-5; a possible D gene is TRBD1 (5 bases). The germline CDR1 and CDR2 sequences are SEHNR and FQNEAQ (reference sequence). CDR3 length: 13 amino acids. V lost 6 bases and J lost 6, with 12 bases in between. The full variable domain, rest sourced from reference TRBV7-9 and TRBJ1-5, is DTGVSQNPRHKITKRGQNVTFRCDPISEHNRLYWYRQTLGQGPEFLTYFQNEAQLEKSRLLSDRFSAERPKGSFSTLEIQRTEQGDSAMYLCASSVGPFQPQHFGDGTRLSIL.

Only one count was recorded for this clone. The genes are TRBV11-1 and TRBJ1-1; D remains unclear. The CDR3 is 16 residues long. V lost 2 bases, J lost 2 bases, and 15 bases lay in between. Germline V gives CDR1 SGHAT, CDR2 FQDESV (reference sequence). Here the CDR3 reads CASSLFYGEANTEAFF. The CDR3 coding sequence is TGTGCCAGCAGCTTATTTTACGGGGAGGCTAACACTGAAGCTTTCTTT.

The chain uses TRBV6-2 or TRBV6-3 and TRBJ2-1; a possible D gene is TRBD1 (6 bases). Trimming removed 2 bases at V and 0 bases at J, with 14 bases between. Germline CDR1 reads MNHEY; CDR2 reads SVGEGT. This CDR3 has 17 residues. The DNA of the CDR3 is TGTGCCAGCAGTTACCTCATGGACAGTAGCTCCTACAATGAGCAGTTCTTC. As protein: CASSYLMDSSSYNEQFF.

The chain links TRBV3-1 (or the pseudogene TRBV3-2) to TRBJ1-2; D possibly corresponds to TRBD1 (5 bases). The CDR3 extends over 14 amino acids. The V end was cut by 6 bases, the J end by 8 bases, with 19 bases between. Germline CDR1 and CDR2: LGHDT and YNNKEL (reference sequence). The CDR3 nucleotides read TGTGCCAGCAGAGGAGGGACGTCCGTTAAAGGCTACACCTTC. Its protein is CASRGGTSVKGYTF.

The chain is built from TRBV29-1 and TRBJ1-2; weak D call: TRBD1 (5 bases). Germline V gene sequence: CDR1 SQVTM, CDR2 ANQGSEA. V dropped 0 bases and J dropped 6 bases, with 11 bases sitting between them. The CDR3 has 13 residues. This chain's CDR3 is CSVEDPGGDGYTF. CDR3 sequence (DNA): TGCAGCGTTGAAGATCCGGGGGGAGATGGCTACACCTTC.